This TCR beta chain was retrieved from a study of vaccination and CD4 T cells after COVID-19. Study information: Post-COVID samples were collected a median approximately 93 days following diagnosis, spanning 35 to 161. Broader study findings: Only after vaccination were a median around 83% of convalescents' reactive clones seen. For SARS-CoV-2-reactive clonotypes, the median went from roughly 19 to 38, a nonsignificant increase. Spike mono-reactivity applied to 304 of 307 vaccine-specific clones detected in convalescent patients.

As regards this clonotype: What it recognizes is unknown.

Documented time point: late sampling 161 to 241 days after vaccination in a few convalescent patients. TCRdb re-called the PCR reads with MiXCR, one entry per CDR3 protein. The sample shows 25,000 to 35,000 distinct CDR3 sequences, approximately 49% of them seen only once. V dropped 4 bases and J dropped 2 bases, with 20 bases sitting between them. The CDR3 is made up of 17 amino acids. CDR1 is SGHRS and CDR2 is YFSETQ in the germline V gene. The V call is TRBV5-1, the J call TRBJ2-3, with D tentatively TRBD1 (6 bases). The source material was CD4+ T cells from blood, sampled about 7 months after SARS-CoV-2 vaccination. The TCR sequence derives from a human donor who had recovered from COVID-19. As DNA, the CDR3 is TGCGCCAGCAGCGTGGAAGTAGCAGGGGCCACCACAGATACGCAGTATTTT. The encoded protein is CASSVEVAGATTDTQYF.